A single sample gave rise to the 9 T cell receptor beta chains below, sequenced in a study of molecular identifiers for immune sequencing clone quantification. TCRdb analysed the PCR reads with MiXCR anew, one entry per CDR3 protein. The sample holds under 350,000 distinct CDR3 sequences, 24% seen once. Sequencing was carried out using naive CD8+ T cells from blood, with Jurkat cell RNA spiked in. The subset: FACS-sorted CD8+CD4-CCR7+CD45RA+ naive T cells. The receptors derive from a human donor in good health. Some libraries in this study had Jurkat cell RNA spiked in.

J is TRBJ2-7 and V is TRBV4-1, with 7 bases fitting TRBD2. CDR1 and CDR2 (germline): MGHRA, YSYEKL. The CDR3 extends over 17 amino acids. V lost 4 bases and J lost 0; bases outside the gene matches: 12. The CDR3 coding sequence is TGCGCCAGCAGCCCGCGAGGGGAGGGGAGTTTCTCCTACGAGCAGTACTTC. Translating gives CASSPRGEGSFSYEQYF.

The chain carries TRBV6-5 and TRBJ2-3; 11 bases are a match to TRBD2. The germline V gene has CDR1 MNHEY and CDR2 SVGAGI. The CDR3 has 18 amino acids. The J segment lost 5 bases and the V segment lost 3 bases, leaving 13 bases of the junction unmatched. CDR3 sequence reads: CASSYLGILAGVGDTQYF. The CDR3 coding sequence is TGTGCCAGCAGTTATCTGGGGATACTAGCGGGGGTCGGAGATACGCAGTATTTT.

Of note for this clonotype: It may be a read error: a sequence one base away is much more abundant. V gene TRBV25-1 combines with J gene TRBJ2-5; 8 bases agree with TRBD1. This CDR3 contains 14 residues. Per the germline V gene, CDR1 is MGHDK and CDR2 is SYGVNS. In DNA, the CDR3 is TGTGCCAACAGTGGACAGGGTTTCCAAGAGACCCAGTACTTC. This codes for CANSGQGFQETQYF.

This clonotype showed up just a few times. This chain links TRBV29-1 with TRBJ1-3; D gene ambiguous. V gave up 7 bases and J gave up 2 bases, with 15 bases separating them. The germline V gene encodes CDR1 SQVTM and CDR2 ANQGSEA. This CDR3 is built from 14 residues. CDR3 sequence (DNA): TGCAGCGCCGGGCATAGTAGGGCTGGAAACACCATATATTTT. This translates into CSAGHSRAGNTIYF.

In this sample, this clonotype turned up many times. The rearrangement uses TRBV29-1 and TRBJ1-1, with 7 bases lining up with TRBD1. Looked up from germline, CDR1 is SQVTM and CDR2 is ANQGSEA. J gave up 6 bases and V 6 bases, and 7 bases lay outside the gene matches. The CDR3 loop spans 12 amino acids. The CDR3 spells CSVWTGRPEAFF. The CDR3 region has the DNA TGCAGCGTGTGGACAGGTCGGCCTGAAGCTTTCTTT.

This clonotype was counted ten times or more. The chain links TRBV7-9 to TRBJ2-7; D not certain. Trimming shortened V by 6 bases and J by 4 bases, and 7 bases separated the two germline ends. The length of the CDR3 is 11 residues. CDR1 and CDR2 from the germline V gene are SEHNR and FQNEAQ (reference sequence). CDR3 residues: CASSFSYEQYF. CDR3 bases: TGTGCCAGCAGTTTTTCTTACGAGCAGTACTTC.

Details on this clonotype: A read error may account for a junction end that differs from germline. The chain joins TRBV7-9 to TRBJ1-2, with TRBD1 identical over 9 bases. The germline V gene has CDR1 SEHNR and CDR2 FQNEAQ (reference sequence). The CDR3 runs to 16 residues. The CDR3 region is CAGSPPPGQGLYGYTF. CDR3 DNA sequence: TGTGCCGGCAGCCCCCCACCGGGACAGGGACTCTACGGCTACACCTTC.

This clonotype came up a few times. The chain employs TRBV6-6 and TRBJ2-3, with D maybe TRBD2 (5 bases). The V and J ends lost 8 bases and 5 bases respectively, with 20 bases between them. The CDR3 runs 15 residues. Germline V gives CDR1 MNHNY, CDR2 SVGAGI (reference sequence). This CDR3 is CASPPGTGELDTQYF. The DNA of the CDR3 is TGTGCCAGCCCCCCTGGCACCGGGGAGTTAGATACGCAGTATTTT.

This clonotype was observed many times. The genes are TRBV7-9 and TRBJ2-3; no firm D call. The CDR3 sequence is 13 residues long. Trimming cost V 5 bases and J 4 bases, with 10 bases left between them. Germline CDR1 and CDR2: SEHNR and FQNEAQ (reference sequence). The chain's CDR3 is CASSLPAADTQYF. CDR3 bases: TGTGCCAGCAGCCTCCCGGCCGCAGATACGCAGTATTTT. Complete variable domain (other parts from reference TRBV7-9 and TRBJ2-3): DTGVSQNPRHKITKRGQNVTFRCDPISEHNRLYWYRQTLGQGPEFLTYFQNEAQLEKSRLLSDRFSAERPKGSFSTLEIQRTEQGDSAMYLCASSLPAADTQYFGPGTRLTVL.